This entry is about one T cell receptor beta chain. No antigen is known for it. This sample stems from a study of cytomegalovirus exposure and HLA in healthy donors. General study results and limits: Sequencing artifact likely explains a cluster of highly shared sequence variants. Productive rates of about 87% or about 30% were seen for most TCR beta V segments in an earlier analysis.

Primers included in the PCR were 60 Vbeta and 13 Jbeta primers. Sequencing used immunoSEQ multiplex PCR; TCRdb keeps in-frame clones, though not all of them. The sample has 200,000 to 250,000 clones, approximately 84% seen once. Nominally healthy donors were sampled, though unrecorded immune exposures were likely. The ends lost 3 bases at V and 11 bases at J; junction bases unmatched: 5. Germline CDR1 and CDR2: SGHVS and FQNEAQ. The CDR3 is made up of 12 amino acids. The chain links TRBV7-8 to TRBJ2-5, with 8 nucleotides matching TRBD2. Sequencing input: PBMCs. This clonotype was obtained from a woman in her thirties or forties in good health and CMV-seronegative. DNA of the CDR3: TGTGCCAGCAGCTTCCGGGGGGGTGAGCAGTACTTC. Its protein is CASSFRGGEQYF.